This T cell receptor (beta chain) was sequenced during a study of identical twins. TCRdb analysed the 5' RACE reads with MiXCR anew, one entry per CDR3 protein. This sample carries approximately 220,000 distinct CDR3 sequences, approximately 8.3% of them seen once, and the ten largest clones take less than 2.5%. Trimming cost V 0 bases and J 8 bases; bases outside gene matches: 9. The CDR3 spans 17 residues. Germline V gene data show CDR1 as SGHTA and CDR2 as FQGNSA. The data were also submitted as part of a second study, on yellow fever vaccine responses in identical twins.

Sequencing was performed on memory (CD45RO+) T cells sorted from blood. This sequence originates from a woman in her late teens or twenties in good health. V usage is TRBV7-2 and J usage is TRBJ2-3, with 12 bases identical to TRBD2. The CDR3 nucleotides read TGTGCCAGCAGCTTAGCGGGACCTAGCGGGAGGGTCCCTACGCAGTATTTT. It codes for CASSLAGPSGRVPTQYF.